The 29 T cell receptor beta chains given below trace back to one sample, sequenced in a study of vaccination and CD4 T cells after COVID-19. Sequencing of DNA taken from cultured CD4+ T cells relied on the Oncomine TCR Beta short-read assay. TCRdb recomputed calls from the PCR reads with MiXCR, one row per CDR3 protein. The top ten clones hold approximately 17% of a sample with nearly 20,000 distinct CDR3 sequences, around four fifths of them seen once. The antigens of these receptors remain unknown. The treatment denotes: roughly ten-day PBMC culture with coronavirus spike peptide pools or control peptides (ViraFEST assay). Sequences were derived from CD4+ T cells from blood, cultured in vitro, sampled after SARS-CoV-2 vaccination. The source is a human donor who received a COVID-19 vaccine.

The J gene is TRBJ2-5, the V gene TRBV24-1; perhaps TRBD1 as D (6 bases). The ends were cut back, 3 bases at V and 5 bases at J, with 15 bases in the middle. The CDR3 spans 15 residues. Germline values: CDR1 KGHDR, CDR2 SFDVKD. CDR3 residues: CATSDAAGDRETQYF. Here the CDR3 DNA reads TGTGCCACCAGTGATGCTGCAGGGGATCGGGAGACCCAGTACTTC.

This chain joins TRBV7-8 and TRBJ2-3; no firm D call. V lost 2 bases and J 6 bases, leaving 9 bases between the germline ends. This CDR3 comprises 13 residues. Germline V gives CDR1 SGHVS, CDR2 FQNEAQ. The CDR3 loop is CASSLSGPDTQYF. The DNA of the CDR3 is TGTGCCAGCAGCTTAAGTGGGCCCGATACGCAGTATTTT.

The rearrangement joins TRBV27 to TRBJ1-6; 8 bases are shared with TRBD1. Germline trimming cut 6 bases from V and 2 bases from J; bases unmatched to any gene: 15. CDR1 is MNHEY and CDR2 is SMNVEV in the germline V gene (reference sequence). The CDR3 runs to 19 residues. CDR3 protein: CASSPRTGFGRTYNSPLHF. In DNA, the CDR3 is TGTGCCAGCAGCCCAAGGACAGGGTTTGGTAGGACCTATAATTCACCCCTCCACTTT.

The rearrangement joins TRBV7-6 to TRBJ2-3; TRBD1 might be the D (6 bases). V was trimmed by 0 bases and J by 6 bases, leaving 16 bases between them. The CDR3 spans 16 residues. Germline V gene data show CDR1 as SGHVS and CDR2 as FNYEAQ. In DNA, the CDR3 is TGTGCCAGCAGCTTAGCCCAACAGGGAGAGCAGGATACGCAGTATTTT. Its protein product is CASSLAQQGEQDTQYF.

The chain has TRBV27 and TRBJ2-3, with 9 bases matching TRBD1. V lost 0 bases, J lost 5 bases, and 3 bases stayed unmatched. Per the germline V gene, CDR1 is MNHEY and CDR2 is SMNVEV (reference sequence). The CDR3 runs 15 residues. The CDR3 sequence: CASSLSGQGQDTQYF. CDR3 nucleotides: TGTGCCAGCAGTTTATCGGGACAGGGTCAAGATACGCAGTATTTT.

This clonotype was detected only a few times. This chain links TRBV20-1 with TRBJ1-5; maybe TRBD1 (5 bases). The CDR3 loop spans 13 amino acids. V was pared by 6 bases and J by 1 base, with 10 bases between. Looked up from germline, CDR1 is DFQATT and CDR2 is SNEGSKA (reference sequence). In DNA form, the CDR3 reads TGCAGTGCGCTCCCAGGGAGCAATCAGCCCCAGCATTTT. It yields the protein CSALPGSNQPQHF.

The chain has TRBV19 and TRBJ1-5, with 7 bases aligning to TRBD1. CDR3 length equals 14 residues. Germline V gene sequence: CDR1 LNHDA, CDR2 SQIVND (reference sequence). Losses at the gene ends were 4 bases for V and 4 bases for J; bases not matched to a gene: 4. The CDR3 is CASSRDRINQPQHF. The CDR3 nucleotides are TGTGCCAGTAGTAGGGACAGAATTAATCAGCCCCAGCATTTT. The variable domain in full, completed from reference TRBV19 and TRBJ1-5, reads DGGITQSPKYLFRKEGQNVTLSCEQNLNHDAMYWYRQDPGQGLRLIYYSQIVNDFQKGDIAEGYSVSREKKESFPLTVTSAQKNPTAFYLCASSRDRINQPQHFGDGTRLSIL.

V is TRBV6-1 and J is TRBJ1-5; D is undetermined. V lost 2 bases and J 9 bases, leaving 11 bases between the germline ends. The CDR3 runs to 13 residues. In germline, CDR1 is MNHNS, CDR2 SASEGT. CDR3 in amino acids: CASSEQDALPQHF. Written as DNA, the CDR3 is TGTGCCAGCAGTGAACAGGACGCCCTGCCCCAGCATTTT.

The gene calls are TRBV20-1 and TRBJ1-2; a possible D gene is TRBD1 (6 bases). Trimming stripped 0 bases from V and 2 bases from J, with 13 bases between. Germline CDR1 and CDR2: DFQATT and SNEGSKA (reference sequence). This CDR3 comprises 15 residues. The CDR3 DNA reads as TGCAGTGCTAGAGATCCGATTACAGGGAACTATGGCTACACCTTC. Translated, it gives CSARDPITGNYGYTF.

The CDR3 spells CASSLLGSYGYTF. DNA for the CDR3: TGTGCCAGCAGTTTGTTAGGGAGCTATGGCTACACCTTC. The V call is TRBV12-3 or TRBV12-4, the J call TRBJ1-2; no clear D. This CDR3 spans 13 amino acids. The V gene lost 3 bases and the J gene lost 4 bases, with 9 bases spanning the gap.

The chain links TRBV6-1 to TRBJ2-5, with TRBD1 as a possible D gene (5 bases). V lost 6 bases and J 4 bases, leaving 21 bases between the germline ends. Germline V gene sequence: CDR1 MNHNS, CDR2 SASEGT. CDR3 length: 16 residues. CDR3 in DNA: TGTGCCAGCAGCCCAAATGCAGGGCTCTCTGGAGAGACCCAGTACTTC. Residues: CASSPNAGLSGETQYF.

CDR3 region: CSARYPSGTQYF. The CDR3 DNA sequence: TGCAGTGCTAGGTATCCCAGTGGGACCCAGTACTTC. The chain carries TRBV20-1 and TRBJ2-7; D not certain. Judging by the DNA end, TRBJ2-5 fits better; the J call may be wrong. Germline CDR1 DFQATT, CDR2 SNEGSKA (reference sequence). This CDR3 has 12 residues.

The chain couples TRBV24-1 to TRBJ1-1; D is uncertain. V lost 4 bases to trimming and J lost 1 base, with 6 bases between them. CDR1 KGHDR and CDR2 SFDVKD come from the germline V gene. The CDR3 spans 13 residues. The CDR3 region has the DNA TGTGCCACCAGTGAAGGTCCGAACACTGAAGCTTTCTTT. This sequence encodes CATSEGPNTEAFF.

The CDR3: CASSERRGSEQYF. The CDR3 DNA is TGTGCCAGCAGTGAGAGGAGAGGGAGCGAGCAGTACTTC. V gene TRBV2 combines with J gene TRBJ2-7; D perhaps matches TRBD2 (5 bases). The germline V gene has CDR1 SNHLY and CDR2 FYNNEI. The length of the CDR3 is 13 residues. V gave up 3 bases and J gave up 6 bases, with 12 bases separating them.

This chain connects TRBV7-9 to TRBJ1-4; D call uncertain. The CDR3 is made up of 13 amino acids. Germline values: CDR1 SEHNR, CDR2 FQNEAQ (reference sequence). V shed 8 bases and J shed 4 bases, with 11 bases lying between them. In DNA, the CDR3 is TGTGCCAGCGGCAACAGCGATAATGAAAAACTGTTTTTT. It yields the protein CASGNSDNEKLFF.

This chain joins TRBV5-4 and TRBJ1-1; D is uncertain. The CDR3 extends over 13 amino acids. The germline V and J ends were trimmed by 4 bases and 2 bases, with 9 bases remaining between them. Germline assignment: CDR1 SGHNT and CDR2 YYREEE (reference sequence). The CDR3 loop is CASSAGVNTEAFF. As DNA, the CDR3 is TGTGCCAGCAGCGCCGGGGTTAACACTGAAGCTTTCTTT.

The rearrangement links TRBV7-9 to TRBJ2-5; no reliable D call. V was cut by 6 bases and J by 5 bases, with 10 bases left in between. The CDR3 has 12 amino acids. CDR1 and CDR2 (germline): SEHNR, FQNEAQ (reference sequence). The CDR3 spells CASSPIGETQYF. The DNA for the CDR3 is TGTGCCAGCAGTCCCATTGGGGAGACCCAGTACTTC.

The V gene is TRBV30, the J gene TRBJ2-7, with D tentatively TRBD1 or TRBD2 (5 bases each). Germline V gene sequence: CDR1 GTSNPN, CDR2 SVGIG (reference sequence). V was cut by 4 bases and J by 5 bases, with 15 bases left in between. This CDR3 spans 13 amino acids. CDR3 in amino acids: CAWNSGTLDEQYF. The CDR3 DNA follows: TGTGCCTGGAACTCCGGGACGTTAGACGAGCAGTACTTC. Full variable domain (remainder filled in from reference TRBV30 and TRBJ2-7): SQTIHQWPATLVQPVGSPLSLECTVEGTSNPNLYWYRQAAGRGLQLLFYSVGIGQISSEVPQNLSASRPQDRQFILSSKKLLLSDSGFYLCAWNSGTLDEQYFGPGTRLTVT.

This clonotype was observed once. This sequence joins TRBV9 and TRBJ2-5; 9 nucleotides align to TRBD1. The V segment lost 4 bases and the J segment 5 bases; nucleotides outside the gene matches: 6. Germline V gene sequence: CDR1 SGDLS, CDR2 YYNGEE. The CDR3 contains 14 residues. Here the CDR3 reads CASSPWTGAETQYF. CDR3 nucleotide sequence: TGTGCCAGCAGCCCATGGACAGGGGCGGAGACCCAGTACTTC.

The chain employs TRBV5-4 and TRBJ2-1, with a weak D call TRBD1 (7 bases). This CDR3 region has 14 residues. The germline V gene has CDR1 SGHNT and CDR2 YYREEE (reference sequence). Trimming stripped 0 bases from V and 9 bases from J, with 13 bases between. In DNA, the CDR3 is TGTGCCAGCAGCTTGGGACAGGGAGGTGGTGAGCAGTTCTTC. Protein: CASSLGQGGGEQFF.

This clonotype has a handful of counts. The J gene is TRBJ2-5, the V gene TRBV6-1; 14 bases line up with TRBD2. The trim removed 5 bases at V and 1 base at J, leaving 9 bases unmatched. The CDR3 loop spans 18 amino acids. Per germline, CDR1 MNHNS and CDR2 SASEGT. DNA for the CDR3: TGTGCCAGCAGTCCCCAAAGACTAGCGGGGGGGTGCCAAGAGACCCAGTACTTC. Protein: CASSPQRLAGGCQETQYF.

This clonotype was seen more than once but under ten times. This chain joins TRBV30 and TRBJ2-2; D not certain. The V end was cut by 2 bases, the J end by 0 bases, with 7 bases between. The length of the CDR3 is 14 residues. The germline V gene encodes CDR1 GTSNPN and CDR2 SVGIG (reference sequence). In DNA, the CDR3 is TGTGCCTGGAGTACGCCTCCGAACACCGGGGAGCTGTTTTTT. As protein: CAWSTPPNTGELFF.

The chain is built from TRBV11-3 and TRBJ2-3; D possibly corresponds to TRBD2 (6 bases). The CDR3 spans 14 residues. Germline CDR1 and CDR2: SGHNT and YENEEA. The V end was cut by 1 base, the J end by 5 bases, with 10 bases between. CDR3 region: CASSLGWGGDTQYF. The DNA of the CDR3 is TGTGCCAGCAGCTTAGGTTGGGGAGGAGATACGCAGTATTTT. The whole variable domain, remainder taken from reference TRBV11-3 and TRBJ2-3, is EAGVVQSPRYKIIEKKQPVAFWCNPISGHNTLYWYLQNLGQGPELLIRYENEEAVDDSQLPKDRFSAERLKGVDSTLKIQPAELGDSAVYLCASSLGWGGDTQYFGPGTRLTVL.

V and J are TRBV6-1 and TRBJ1-6; 7 nucleotides agree with TRBD1. V lost 6 bases to trimming and J lost 7 bases; unmatched junction nucleotides: 9. The CDR3 covers 15 residues. Germline lookup yields CDR1 MNHNS and CDR2 SASEGT. The CDR3 nucleotides are TGTGCCAGCAGCCCCCGGGACAGTTGGAATTCACCCCTCCACTTT. Translation gives CASSPRDSWNSPLHF.

The rearrangement uses TRBV2 and TRBJ1-6; D remains unclear. CDR1 and CDR2 from the germline V gene are SNHLY and FYNNEI. This CDR3 spans 12 amino acids. Trimming took 7 bases from V and 6 from J, leaving 7 bases between them. CDR3 coding DNA: TGTGCCAGCATCCGGGTTAATTCACCCCTCCACTTT. This encodes CASIRVNSPLHF. Based on the CDR3 plus reference TRBV2 and TRBJ1-6, the full variable domain is EPEVTQTPSHQVTQMGQEVILRCVPISNHLYFYWYRQILGQKVEFLVSFYNNEISEKSEIFDDQFSVERPDGSNFTLKIRSTKLEDSAMYFCASIRVNSPLHFGNGTRLTVT.

This chain joins TRBV2 and TRBJ2-6; TRBD1 matches at 8 bases. Germline trimming cut 6 bases from V and 0 bases from J; bases unmatched to any gene: 13. The CDR3 consists of 19 residues. Germline CDR1 SNHLY, CDR2 FYNNEI. The CDR3 coding sequence is TGTGCCAGCAGCCAAAATCCGGGACAGGTCGTCTCTGGGGCCAACGTCCTGACTTTC. This sequence encodes CASSQNPGQVVSGANVLTF.

The J gene is TRBJ1-1, the V gene TRBV19, with unresolved D. The CDR3 runs 14 residues. Germline CDR1 is LNHDA and CDR2 is SQIVND (reference sequence). The V end lost 4 bases, the J end lost 1 base, and 10 bases lay between the germline ends. CDR3 in amino acids: CASSTPPRNTEAFF. The CDR3, as DNA: TGTGCCAGTAGTACCCCCCCCAGGAACACTGAAGCTTTCTTT.

Only a few counts were recorded for this clonotype. The J gene is TRBJ1-2, the V gene TRBV7-3, with TRBD1 identical over 12 bases. Per the germline V gene, CDR1 is SGHTA and CDR2 is FQGTGA. This CDR3 has 16 amino acids. V lost 2 bases, J lost 8 bases, and 9 bases stayed unmatched. CDR3 sequence (DNA): TGTGCCAGCAGCTTAGGTCCCGGGACAGGGGGCGCGGGCTACACCTTC. Its protein is CASSLGPGTGGAGYTF.

This clonotype was counted a single time. The rearrangement links TRBV6-2 or TRBV6-3 to TRBJ2-5; a weak D match, TRBD2 (6 bases). The germline V gene has CDR1 MNHEY and CDR2 SVGEGT. The CDR3 spans 13 residues. V lost 5 bases, J lost 2 bases, and 9 bases lay in between. The CDR3 loop reads CASSRDFQETQYF. As DNA, the CDR3 is TGTGCCAGCAGTCGGGACTTTCAAGAGACCCAGTACTTC.